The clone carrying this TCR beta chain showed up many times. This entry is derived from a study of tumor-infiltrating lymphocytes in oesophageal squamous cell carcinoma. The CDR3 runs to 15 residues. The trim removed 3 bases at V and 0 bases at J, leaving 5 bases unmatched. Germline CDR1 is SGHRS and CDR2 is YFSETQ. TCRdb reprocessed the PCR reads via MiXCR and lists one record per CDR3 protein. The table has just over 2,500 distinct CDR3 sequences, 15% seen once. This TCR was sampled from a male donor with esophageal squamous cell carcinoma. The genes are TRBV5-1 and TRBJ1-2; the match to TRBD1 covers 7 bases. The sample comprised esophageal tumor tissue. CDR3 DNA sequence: TGCGCCAGCAGCTCGCGGACAGGAGCTAACTATGGCTACACCTTC. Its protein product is CASSSRTGANYGYTF.